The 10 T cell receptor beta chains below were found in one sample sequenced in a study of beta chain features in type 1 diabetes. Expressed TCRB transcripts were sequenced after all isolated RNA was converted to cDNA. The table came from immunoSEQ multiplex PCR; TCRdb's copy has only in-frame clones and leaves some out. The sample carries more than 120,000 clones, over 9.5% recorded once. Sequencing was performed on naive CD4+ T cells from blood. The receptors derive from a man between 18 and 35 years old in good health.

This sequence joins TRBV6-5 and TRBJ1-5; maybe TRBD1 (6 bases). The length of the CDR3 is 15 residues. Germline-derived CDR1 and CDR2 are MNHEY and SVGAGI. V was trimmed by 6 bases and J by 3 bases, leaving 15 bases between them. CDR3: CASRLDSASNQPQHF. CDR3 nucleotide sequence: TGTGCCAGCAGACTGGACAGTGCCTCCAATCAGCCCCAGCATTTT.

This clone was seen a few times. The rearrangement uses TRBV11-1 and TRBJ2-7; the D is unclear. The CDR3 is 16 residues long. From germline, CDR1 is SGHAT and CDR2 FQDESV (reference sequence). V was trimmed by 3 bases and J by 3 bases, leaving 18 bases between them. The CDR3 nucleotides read TGTGCCAGCAGCTTGAGGTCGGCAGAGAACTTCTACGAGCAGTACTTC. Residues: CASSLRSAENFYEQYF.

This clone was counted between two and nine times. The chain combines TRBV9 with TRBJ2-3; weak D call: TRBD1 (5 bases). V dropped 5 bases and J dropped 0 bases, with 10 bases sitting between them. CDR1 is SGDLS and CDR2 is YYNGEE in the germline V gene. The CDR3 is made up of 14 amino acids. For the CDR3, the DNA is TGTGCCAGCAGTCGACAGCCTAGCACAGATACGCAGTATTTT. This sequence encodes CASSRQPSTDTQYF.

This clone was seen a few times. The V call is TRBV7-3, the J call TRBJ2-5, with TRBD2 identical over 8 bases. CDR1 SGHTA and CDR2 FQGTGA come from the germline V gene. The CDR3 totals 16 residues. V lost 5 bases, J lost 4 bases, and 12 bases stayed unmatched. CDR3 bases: TGTGCCAGCAGCCCCACGGGAGGGGCAAACGGAGAGACCCAGTACTTC. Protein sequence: CASSPTGGANGETQYF. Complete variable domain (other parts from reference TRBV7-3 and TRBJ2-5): GAGVSQTPSNKVTEKGKYVELRCDPISGHTALYWYRQSLGQGPEFLIYFQGTGAADDSGLPNDRFFAVRPEGSVSTLKIQRTERGDSAVYLCASSPTGGANGETQYFGPGTRLLVL.

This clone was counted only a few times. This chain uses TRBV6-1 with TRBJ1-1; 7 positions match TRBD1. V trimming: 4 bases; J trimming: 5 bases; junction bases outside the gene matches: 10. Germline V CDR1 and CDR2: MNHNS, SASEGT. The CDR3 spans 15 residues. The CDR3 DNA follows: TGTGCCAGCAGTGCCCGACAGGGAAGAGAGACTGAAGCTTTCTTT. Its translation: CASSARQGRETEAFF.

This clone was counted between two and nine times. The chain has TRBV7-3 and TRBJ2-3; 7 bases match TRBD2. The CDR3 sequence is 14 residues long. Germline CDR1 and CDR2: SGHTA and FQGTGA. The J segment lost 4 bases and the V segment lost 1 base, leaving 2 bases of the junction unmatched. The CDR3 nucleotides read TGTGCCAGCAGCTTAAGGGGGGGATCAGATACGCAGTATTTT. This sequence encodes CASSLRGGSDTQYF.

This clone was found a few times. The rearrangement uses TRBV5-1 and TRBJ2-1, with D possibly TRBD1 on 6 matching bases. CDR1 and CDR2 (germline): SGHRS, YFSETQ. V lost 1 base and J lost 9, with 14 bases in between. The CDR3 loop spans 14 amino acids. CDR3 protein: CASSLLAGVGEQFF. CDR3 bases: TGCGCCAGCAGCTTGCTGGCAGGGGTGGGTGAGCAGTTCTTC.

CDR3 in DNA: TGTGCCAGCATCGAGGCGGGGGCTTACAATGAGCAGTTCTTC. It encodes CASIEAGAYNEQFF. The chain links TRBV5-8 to TRBJ2-1, with D maybe TRBD2 (7 bases). The CDR3 length is 14 residues. The germline V gene has CDR1 SGHTS and CDR2 YDEGEE. Trimming shortened V by 6 bases and J by 4 bases, and 14 bases separated the two germline ends. The entire variable domain, with the rest obtained from reference TRBV5-8 and TRBJ2-1, is as follows: EAGVTQSPTHLIKTRGQQATLRCSPISGHTSVYWYQQALGLGLQFLLWYDEGEERNRGNFPPRFSGRQFPNYSSELNVNALELEDSALYLCASIEAGAYNEQFFGPGTRLTVL.

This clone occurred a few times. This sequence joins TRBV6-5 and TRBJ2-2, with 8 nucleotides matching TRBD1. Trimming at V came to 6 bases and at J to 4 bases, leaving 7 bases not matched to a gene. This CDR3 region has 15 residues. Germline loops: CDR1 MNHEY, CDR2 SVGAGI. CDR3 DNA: TGTGCCAGCAGAGCGGACAGGGCCGGCACCGGGGAGCTGTTTTTT. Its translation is CASRADRAGTGELFF.

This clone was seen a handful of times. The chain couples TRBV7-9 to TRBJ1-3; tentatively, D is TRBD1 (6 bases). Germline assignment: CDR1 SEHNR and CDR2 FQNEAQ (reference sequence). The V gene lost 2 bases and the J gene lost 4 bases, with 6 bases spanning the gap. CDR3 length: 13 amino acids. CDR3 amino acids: CASSLQGGNTIYF. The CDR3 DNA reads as TGTGCCAGCAGCTTACAGGGGGGAAACACCATATATTTT.